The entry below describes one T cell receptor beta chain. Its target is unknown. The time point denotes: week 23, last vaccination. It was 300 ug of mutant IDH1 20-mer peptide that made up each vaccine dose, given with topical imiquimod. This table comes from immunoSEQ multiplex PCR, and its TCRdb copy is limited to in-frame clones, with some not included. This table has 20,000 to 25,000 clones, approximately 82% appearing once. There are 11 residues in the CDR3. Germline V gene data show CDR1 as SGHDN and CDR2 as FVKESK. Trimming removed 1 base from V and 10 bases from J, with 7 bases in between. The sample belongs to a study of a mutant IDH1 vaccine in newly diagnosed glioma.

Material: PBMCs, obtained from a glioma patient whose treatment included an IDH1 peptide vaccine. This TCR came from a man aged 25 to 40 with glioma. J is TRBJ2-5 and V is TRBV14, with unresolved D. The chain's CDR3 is CASSQGSNQYF. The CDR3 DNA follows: TGTGCCAGCAGCCAAGGATCTAACCAGTACTTC.